A selection of T cell receptor beta chains follows, all from one sample in a study of regulatory T cells in long-lasting Graves disease. From the multiplex PCR reads, TCRdb called clonotypes with MiXCR, one entry per CDR3 protein. This table has fewer than 550,000 distinct CDR3 sequences, 20% to 25% appearing once. Specimen: peripheral blood mononuclear cells (PBMCs), collected when the disease was refractory, from a patient treated with antithyroid drugs. All receptors derive from a female donor with Graves disease. The CDR3 runs from the conserved cysteine through the conserved F or W.

>TRBV5-4
CASSLGGSEGNQPQHF
>TRBV5-6
CASSLGQGNHEQYF
>TRBV6-2/TRBV6-3
CASRFDSGSGEQYF
>TRBV12-3/TRBV12-4
CASIPSGYTDTQYF
>TRBV28
CASRTLAYEQYF
>TRBV7-9
CASSKPGLAGVEQYF
>TRBV5-1
CASSADRGDTEAFF
>TRBV5-5
CASSRGIATNEKLFF
>TRBV11-3
CASSFSSEPNTEAFF
>TRBV3-1
CASSQGVAKNIQYF
>TRBV19
CASSIWGQPQHF
>TRBV11-2
CASSLDQEGYYGYTF
>TRBV15
CATSRDRAATNEKLFF
>TRBV20-1
CSARGFRENSNQPQHF
>TRBV7-2
CASSRGAGYEQYF
>TRBV28
CASTALGGEYGYTF
>TRBV27
CASSLTGLSTEAFF
>TRBV10-1
CASSESVAGAQETQYF
>TRBV18
CASSRTGQLETQYF
>TRBV6-2/TRBV6-3
CASSIQGAEDTQYF
>TRBV7-3
CASSLSTGGETQYF
>TRBV20-1
CSVGSGGPQETQYF
>TRBV20-1
CSARDEVVRGNQPQHF
>TRBV28
CASNTGSPGRNQPQHF
>TRBV28
CASSLWGEQYF
>TRBV27
CASSLSYSRGTDTQYF
>TRBV30
CAWSPRGYEQYF
>TRBV6-1
CASLQGGYATNEKLFF
>TRBV28
CASSSGTSGGQETQYF